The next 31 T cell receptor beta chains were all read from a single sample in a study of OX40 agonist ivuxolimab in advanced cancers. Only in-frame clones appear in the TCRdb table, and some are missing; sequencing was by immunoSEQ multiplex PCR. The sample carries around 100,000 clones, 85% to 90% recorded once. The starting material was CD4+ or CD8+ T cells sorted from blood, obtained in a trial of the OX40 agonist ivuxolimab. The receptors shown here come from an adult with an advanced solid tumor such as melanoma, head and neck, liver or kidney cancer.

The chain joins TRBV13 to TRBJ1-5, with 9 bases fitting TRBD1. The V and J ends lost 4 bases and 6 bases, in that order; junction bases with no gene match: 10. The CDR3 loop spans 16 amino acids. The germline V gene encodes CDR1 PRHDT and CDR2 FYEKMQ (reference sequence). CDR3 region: CASSSRRQGVGQPQHF. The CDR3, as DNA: TGTGCCAGCAGCTCCAGAAGACAGGGGGTAGGTCAGCCCCAGCATTTT.

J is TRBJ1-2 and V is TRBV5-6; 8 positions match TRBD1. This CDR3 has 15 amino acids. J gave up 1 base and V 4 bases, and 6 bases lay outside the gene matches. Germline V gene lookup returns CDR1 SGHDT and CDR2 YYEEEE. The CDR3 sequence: CASSRDRGRNYGYTF. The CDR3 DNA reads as TGTGCCAGCAGCCGTGACAGGGGCCGTAACTATGGCTACACCTTC. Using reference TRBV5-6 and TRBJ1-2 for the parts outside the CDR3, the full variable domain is DAGVTQSPTHLIKTRGQQVTLRCSPKSGHDTVSWYQQALGQGPQFIFQYYEEEERQRGNFPDRFSGHQFPNYSSELNVNALLLGDSALYLCASSRDRGRNYGYTFGSGTRLTVV.

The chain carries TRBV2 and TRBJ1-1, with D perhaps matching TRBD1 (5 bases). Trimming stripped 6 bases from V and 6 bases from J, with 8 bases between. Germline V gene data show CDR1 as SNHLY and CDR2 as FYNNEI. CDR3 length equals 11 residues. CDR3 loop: CASSVRAEAFF. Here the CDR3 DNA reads TGTGCCAGCAGCGTCAGGGCTGAAGCTTTCTTT.

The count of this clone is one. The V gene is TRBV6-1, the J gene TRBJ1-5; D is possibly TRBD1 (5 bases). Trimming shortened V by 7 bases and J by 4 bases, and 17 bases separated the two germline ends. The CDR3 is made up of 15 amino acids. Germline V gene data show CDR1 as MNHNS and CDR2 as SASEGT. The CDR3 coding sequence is TGTGCCAGCAAGCGCAGGGCGCTGGAAAATCAGCCCCAGCATTTT. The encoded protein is CASKRRALENQPQHF.

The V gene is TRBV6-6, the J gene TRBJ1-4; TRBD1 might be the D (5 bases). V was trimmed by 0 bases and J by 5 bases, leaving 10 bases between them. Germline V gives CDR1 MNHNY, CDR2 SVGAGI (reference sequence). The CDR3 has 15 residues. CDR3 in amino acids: CASSYSGPSNEKLFF. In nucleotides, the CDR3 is TGTGCCAGCAGTTACTCGGGACCCTCGAATGAAAAACTGTTTTTT.

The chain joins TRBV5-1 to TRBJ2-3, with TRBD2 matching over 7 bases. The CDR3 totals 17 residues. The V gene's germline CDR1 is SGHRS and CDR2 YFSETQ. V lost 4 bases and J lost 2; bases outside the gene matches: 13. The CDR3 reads CASSTDRQAGNTDTQYF. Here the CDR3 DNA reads TGCGCCAGCAGCACGGACCGTCAAGCGGGGAACACAGATACGCAGTATTTT.

CDR3 nucleotide sequence: TGTGCCAGCAGTGAAGAAAGGGACAGGGTGAGGGCCCAGTACTTC. This encodes CASSEERDRVRAQYF. The V gene is TRBV6-1, the J gene TRBJ2-5, with 9 bases aligning to TRBD1. V shed 1 base, J shed 9 bases, and the junction held 9 bases outside the gene matches. The V gene's germline CDR1 is MNHNS and CDR2 SASEGT. The CDR3 covers 15 residues.

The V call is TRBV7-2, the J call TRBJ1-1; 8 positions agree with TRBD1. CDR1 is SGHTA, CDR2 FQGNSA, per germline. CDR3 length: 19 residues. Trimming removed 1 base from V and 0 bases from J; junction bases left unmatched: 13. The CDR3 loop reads CASSLGAGQGKTLNTEAFF. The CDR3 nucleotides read TGTGCCAGCAGCTTAGGGGCCGGACAGGGAAAAACTTTGAACACTGAAGCTTTCTTT.

The CDR3 protein is CASTWGGNSGELFF. CDR3 in DNA: TGTGCCAGCACCTGGGGGGGAAACTCCGGGGAGCTGTTTTTT. The V and J genes are TRBV28 and TRBJ2-2; 7 bases fit TRBD2. The CDR3 is made up of 14 amino acids. With V trimmed by 7 bases and J by 6 bases, 8 bases remained unmatched. Germline values: CDR1 MDHEN, CDR2 SYDVKM.

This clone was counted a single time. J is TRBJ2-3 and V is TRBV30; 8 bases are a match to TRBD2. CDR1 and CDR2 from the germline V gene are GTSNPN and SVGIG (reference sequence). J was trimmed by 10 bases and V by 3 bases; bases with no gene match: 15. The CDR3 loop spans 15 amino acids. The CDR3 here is CAWSAPGGAIRAQYF. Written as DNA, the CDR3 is TGTGCCTGGAGCGCCCCCGGGGGGGCCATCAGAGCGCAGTATTTT.

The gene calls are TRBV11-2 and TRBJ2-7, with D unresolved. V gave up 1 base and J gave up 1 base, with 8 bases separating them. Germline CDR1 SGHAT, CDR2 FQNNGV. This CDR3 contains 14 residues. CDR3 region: CASSLGPRSYEQYF. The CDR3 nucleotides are TGTGCCAGCAGCTTAGGCCCTAGGTCCTACGAGCAGTACTTC.

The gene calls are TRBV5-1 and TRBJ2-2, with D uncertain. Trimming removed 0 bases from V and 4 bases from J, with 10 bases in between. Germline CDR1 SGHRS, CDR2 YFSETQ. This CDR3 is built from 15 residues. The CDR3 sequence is CASSLGHIATGELFF. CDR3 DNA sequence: TGCGCCAGCAGCTTGGGACATATCGCCACCGGGGAGCTGTTTTTT.

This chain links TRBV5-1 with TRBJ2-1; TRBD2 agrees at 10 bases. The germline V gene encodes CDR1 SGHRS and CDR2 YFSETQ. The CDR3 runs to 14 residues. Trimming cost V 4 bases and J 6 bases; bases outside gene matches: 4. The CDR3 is CASSRLAGFNEQFF. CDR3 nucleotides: TGCGCCAGCAGCAGACTAGCGGGTTTCAATGAGCAGTTCTTC.

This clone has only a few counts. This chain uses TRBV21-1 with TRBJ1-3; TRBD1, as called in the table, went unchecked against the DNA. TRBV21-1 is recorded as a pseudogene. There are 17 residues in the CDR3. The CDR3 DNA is TGTGCCAGCAGCAATCAGGGACAGGGTAATCTTGGAAACACCATATATTTT. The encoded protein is CASSNQGQGNLGNTIYF.

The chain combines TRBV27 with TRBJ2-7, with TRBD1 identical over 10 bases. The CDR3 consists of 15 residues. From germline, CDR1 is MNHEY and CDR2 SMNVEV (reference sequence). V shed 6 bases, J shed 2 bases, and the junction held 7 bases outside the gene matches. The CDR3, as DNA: TGTGCCAGCAGCCACCCTGGACAGGGGGCCTACGAGCAGTACTTC. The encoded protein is CASSHPGQGAYEQYF.

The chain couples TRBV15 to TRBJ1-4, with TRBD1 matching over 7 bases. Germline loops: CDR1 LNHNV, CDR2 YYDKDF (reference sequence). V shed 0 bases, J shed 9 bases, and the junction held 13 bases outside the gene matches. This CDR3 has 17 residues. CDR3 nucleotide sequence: TGTGCCACCAGCAGAGATCACAATTGGACAGGCGATAAAAAACTGTTTTTT. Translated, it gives CATSRDHNWTGDKKLFF.

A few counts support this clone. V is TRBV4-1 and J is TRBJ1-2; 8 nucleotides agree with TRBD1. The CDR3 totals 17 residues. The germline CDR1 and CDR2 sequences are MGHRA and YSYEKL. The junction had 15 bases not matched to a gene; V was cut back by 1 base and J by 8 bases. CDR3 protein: CASSQGTGTGTYRGYTF. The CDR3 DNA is TGCGCCAGCAGCCAAGGGACCGGGACAGGAACCTATCGGGGCTACACCTTC.

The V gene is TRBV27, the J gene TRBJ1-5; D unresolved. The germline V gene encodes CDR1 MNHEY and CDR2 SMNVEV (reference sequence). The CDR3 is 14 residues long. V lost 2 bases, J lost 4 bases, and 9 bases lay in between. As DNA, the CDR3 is TGTGCCAGCAGTTTAGTGGGGATTAATCAGCCCCAGCATTTT. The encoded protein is CASSLVGINQPQHF.

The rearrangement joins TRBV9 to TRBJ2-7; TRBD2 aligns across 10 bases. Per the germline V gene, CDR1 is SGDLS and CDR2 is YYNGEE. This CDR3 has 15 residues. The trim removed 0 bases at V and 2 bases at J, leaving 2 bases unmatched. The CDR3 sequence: CASSVELAGTYEQYF. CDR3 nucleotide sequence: TGTGCCAGCAGCGTAGAACTAGCGGGGACCTACGAGCAGTACTTC. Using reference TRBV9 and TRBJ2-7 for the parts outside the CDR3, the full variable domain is DSGVTQTPKHLITATGQRVTLRCSPRSGDLSVYWYQQSLDQGLQFLIQYYNGEERAKGNILERFSAQQFPDLHSELNLSSLELGDSALYFCASSVELAGTYEQYFGPGTRLTVT.

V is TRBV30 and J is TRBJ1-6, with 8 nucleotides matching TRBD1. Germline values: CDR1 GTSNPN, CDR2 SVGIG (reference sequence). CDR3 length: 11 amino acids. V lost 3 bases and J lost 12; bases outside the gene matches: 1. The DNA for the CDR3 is TGTGCCTGGAGGACAGGGGTACCCCTCCACTTT. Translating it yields CAWRTGVPLHF.

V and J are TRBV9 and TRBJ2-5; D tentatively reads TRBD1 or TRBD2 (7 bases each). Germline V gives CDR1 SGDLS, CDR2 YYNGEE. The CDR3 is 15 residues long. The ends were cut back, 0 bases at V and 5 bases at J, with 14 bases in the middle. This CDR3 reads CASSVGTGEGETQYF. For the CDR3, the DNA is TGTGCCAGCAGCGTAGGTACAGGGGAGGGGGAGACCCAGTACTTC. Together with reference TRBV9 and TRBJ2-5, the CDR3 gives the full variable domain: DSGVTQTPKHLITATGQRVTLRCSPRSGDLSVYWYQQSLDQGLQFLIQYYNGEERAKGNILERFSAQQFPDLHSELNLSSLELGDSALYFCASSVGTGEGETQYFGPGTRLLVL.

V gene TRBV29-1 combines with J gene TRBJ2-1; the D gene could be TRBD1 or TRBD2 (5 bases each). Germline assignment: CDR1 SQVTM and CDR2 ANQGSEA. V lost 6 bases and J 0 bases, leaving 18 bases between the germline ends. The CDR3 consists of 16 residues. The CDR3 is CSVNPEGLNSYNEQFF. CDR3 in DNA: TGCAGCGTCAACCCCGAGGGGCTAAACTCCTACAATGAGCAGTTCTTC.

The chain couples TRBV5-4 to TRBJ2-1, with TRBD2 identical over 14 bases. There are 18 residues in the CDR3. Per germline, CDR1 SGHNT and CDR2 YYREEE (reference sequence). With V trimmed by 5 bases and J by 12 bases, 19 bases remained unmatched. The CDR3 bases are TGTGCCAGCAGATCCGGGACTAGCGGGAGTTTTTCAGCGGGCCGGCAGTTCTTC. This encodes CASRSGTSGSFSAGRQFF. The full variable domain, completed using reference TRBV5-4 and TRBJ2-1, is ETGVTQSPTHLIKTRGQQVTLRCSSQSGHNTVSWYQQALGQGPQFIFQYYREEENGRGNFPPRFSGLQFPNYSSELNVNALELDDSALYLCASRSGTSGSFSAGRQFFGPGTRLTVL.

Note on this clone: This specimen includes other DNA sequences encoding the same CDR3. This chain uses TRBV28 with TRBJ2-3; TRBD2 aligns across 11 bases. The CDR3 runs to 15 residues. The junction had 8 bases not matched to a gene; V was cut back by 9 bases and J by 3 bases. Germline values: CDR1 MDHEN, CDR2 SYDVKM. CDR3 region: CASRLAGRATDTQYF. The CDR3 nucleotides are TGTGCCAGTCGACTAGCGGGAAGGGCAACAGATACGCAGTATTTT.

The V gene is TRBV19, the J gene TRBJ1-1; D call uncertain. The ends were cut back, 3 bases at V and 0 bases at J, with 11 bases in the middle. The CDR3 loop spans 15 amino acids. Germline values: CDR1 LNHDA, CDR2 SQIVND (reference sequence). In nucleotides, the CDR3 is TGTGCCAGTAGTATTCCGACCACCGTGAACACTGAAGCTTTCTTT. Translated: CASSIPTTVNTEAFF.

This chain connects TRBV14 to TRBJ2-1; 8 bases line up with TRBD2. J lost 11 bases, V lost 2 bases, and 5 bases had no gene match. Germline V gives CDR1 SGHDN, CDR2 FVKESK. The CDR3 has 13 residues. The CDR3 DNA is TGTGCCAGCAGCCAATCCTTAGCGGGACAGCAGTTCTTC. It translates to CASSQSLAGQQFF.

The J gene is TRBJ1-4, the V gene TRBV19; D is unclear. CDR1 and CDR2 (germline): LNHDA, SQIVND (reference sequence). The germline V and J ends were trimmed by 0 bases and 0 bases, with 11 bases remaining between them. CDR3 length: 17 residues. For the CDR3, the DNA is TGTGCCAGTAGTATAGATGGTAGCAGAACAACTAATGAAAAACTGTTTTTT. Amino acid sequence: CASSIDGSRTTNEKLFF.

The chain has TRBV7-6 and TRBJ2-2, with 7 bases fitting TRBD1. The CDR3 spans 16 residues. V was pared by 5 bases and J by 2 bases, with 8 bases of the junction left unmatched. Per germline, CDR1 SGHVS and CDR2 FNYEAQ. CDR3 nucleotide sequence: TGTGCCAGCAGCCGACAGGGCCTATCCAACACCGGGGAGCTGTTTTTT. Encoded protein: CASSRQGLSNTGELFF.

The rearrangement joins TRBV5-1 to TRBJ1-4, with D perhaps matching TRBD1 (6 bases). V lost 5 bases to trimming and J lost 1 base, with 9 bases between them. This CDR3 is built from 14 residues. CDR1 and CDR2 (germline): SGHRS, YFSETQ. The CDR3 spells CASRRGGTNEKLFF. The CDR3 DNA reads TGCGCCAGCAGGAGAGGGGGAACTAATGAAAAACTGTTTTTT.

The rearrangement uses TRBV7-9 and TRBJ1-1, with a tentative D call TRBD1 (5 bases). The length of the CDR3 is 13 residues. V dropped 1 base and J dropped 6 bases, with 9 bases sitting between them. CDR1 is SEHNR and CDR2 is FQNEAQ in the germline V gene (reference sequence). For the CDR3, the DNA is TGTGCCAGCAGCTTAGGATCAGGGTCTGAAGCTTTCTTT. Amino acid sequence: CASSLGSGSEAFF.

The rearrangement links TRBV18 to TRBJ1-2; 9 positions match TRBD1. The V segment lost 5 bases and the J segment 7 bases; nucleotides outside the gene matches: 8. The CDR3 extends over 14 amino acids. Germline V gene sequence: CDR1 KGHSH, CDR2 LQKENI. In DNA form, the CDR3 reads TGTGCCAGCTCAGCCGGGACAGGGACGTTTGGCTACACCTTC. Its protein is CASSAGTGTFGYTF.